Listed below are T cell receptor beta chains from one sample, sequenced in a study of T cells in Graves' hyperthyroidism and ophthalmopathy. Using its own MiXCR run on the multiplex PCR reads, TCRdb lists one record per CDR3 protein. The sample includes about 600,000 distinct CDR3 sequences, about a sixth of them seen just once. The sample taken for sequencing was blood. The receptors were sampled from a woman between 40 and 55 years old with Graves' ophthalmopathy. The CDR3 runs from the conserved cysteine through the conserved F or W. D genes are given only for firm matches. Not all rows give a size; the values are once, few, many and, for expanded clones, a class.

j_call cdr3_length v_call d_call clone_size cdr3_nt cdr3_aa
TRBJ2-7 15 TRBV7-8 TRBD1 many TGTGCCAGCAGCTCCGCCGGGACAGGGAGCGTCGAGCAGTACTTC CASSSAGTGSVEQYF
TRBJ2-5 15 TRBV29-1 - - TGCCAGCGTTGGCTCCCGAGGGGACCACAAGAGACCCAGTACTTC CQRWLPRGPQETQYF
TRBJ2-1 14 TRBV20-1 TRBD2 many TGCAGTGCTAGAGTTCCGGGGGGACCCTATGAGCAGTTCTTC CSARVPGGPYEQFF
TRBJ2-3 15 TRBV27 - many TGTGCCAGCAGTTTAGGAGTGTGGCCTACAGATACGCAGTATTTT CASSLGVWPTDTQYF
TRBJ1-5 13 TRBV30 - - TGTGCCTGGAGTGTAGACCCTTATCAGCCCCAGCATTTT CAWSVDPYQPQHF
TRBJ1-4 16 TRBV15 TRBD1 once TGTGCCACCAGCAGAACAAGCAGGGGGGCTAATGAAAAACTGTTTTTT CATSRTSRGANEKLFF
TRBJ2-6 18 TRBV6-1 - once TGTGCCAGCAGTGAAATGGCAGGGTATCGGTCTGGGGCCAACGTCCTGACTTTC CASSEMAGYRSGANVLTF
TRBJ2-1 17 TRBV4-1 TRBD2 many TGCGCCAGCAGCCAAGATTTAGCGGGGGCCACCTACAATGAGCAGTTCTTC CASSQDLAGATYNEQFF
TRBJ2-3 12 TRBV30 - few TGTGCCTGGGGGGACGGCGGAAATACGCAGTATTTT CAWGDGGNTQYF
TRBJ2-1 17 TRBV18 TRBD2 many TGTGCCAGCTCAACGCTGGGGACTAGCGGGACCTACAATGAGCAGTTCTTC CASSTLGTSGTYNEQFF
TRBJ2-5 15 TRBV5-1 TRBD2 many TGCGCCAGCAGCGAAGGAGCGGGAGTCCAAGAGACCCAGTACTTC CASSEGAGVQETQYF
TRBJ2-7 12 TRBV20-1 - many TGCAGTGCTAGTGGGGACGCGTACGAGCAGTACTTC CSASGDAYEQYF
TRBJ2-7 13 TRBV7-3 - many TGTGCCAGCAGCTTAACGGGGACCTCCGAGCAGTACTTC CASSLTGTSEQYF
TRBJ1-5 17 TRBV2 - many TGTGCCAGCAGTCCCGGGGCAGGCCTCCTTAGGAATCAGCCCCAGCATTTT CASSPGAGLLRNQPQHF
TRBJ2-1 14 TRBV6-1 - many TGTGCCAGCATGGGTTTAGAAGTAAGCAATGAGCAGTTCTTC CASMGLEVSNEQFF
TRBJ1-2 17 TRBV11-3 - - TGTGCCAGCAGCCAAGATTCACGCGGGGGGGACCTCTATGGCTACACCTTC CASSQDSRGGDLYGYTF
TRBJ2-1 14 TRBV7-9 - few TGTGCCAGCAGCCCAGGAGGGACAGCCAATGAGCAGTTCTTC CASSPGGTANEQFF
TRBJ2-7 15 TRBV7-3 TRBD2 many TGTGCCAGCAGCATTCGGGGTGGGGGGGACTACGAGCAGTACTTC CASSIRGGGDYEQYF
TRBJ2-5 15 TRBV12-3/TRBV12-4 TRBD1 many TGTGCCAGCAGGGAGACAGGGGGTAACGGGGAGACCCAGTACTTC CASRETGGNGETQYF
TRBJ2-3 14 TRBV20-1 TRBD2 many TGCAGTGCTAGAGGGATAGCGGGAGTCTTTACGCAGTATTTT CSARGIAGVFTQYF